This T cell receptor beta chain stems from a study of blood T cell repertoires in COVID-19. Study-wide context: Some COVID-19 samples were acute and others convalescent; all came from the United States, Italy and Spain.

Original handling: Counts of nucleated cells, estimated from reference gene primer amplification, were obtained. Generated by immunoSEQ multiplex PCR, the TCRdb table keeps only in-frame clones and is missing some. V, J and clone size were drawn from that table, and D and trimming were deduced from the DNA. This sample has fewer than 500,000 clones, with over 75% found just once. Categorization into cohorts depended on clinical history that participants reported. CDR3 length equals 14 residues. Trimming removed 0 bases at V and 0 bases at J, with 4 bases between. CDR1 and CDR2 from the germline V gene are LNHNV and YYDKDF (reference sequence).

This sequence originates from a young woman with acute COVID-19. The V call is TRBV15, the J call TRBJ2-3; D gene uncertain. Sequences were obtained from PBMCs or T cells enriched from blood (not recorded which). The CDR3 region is CATSRDQSTDTQYF. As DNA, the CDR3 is TGTGCCACCAGCAGAGACCAGAGCACAGATACGCAGTATTTT.